Following are 19 T cell receptor beta chains from one sample sequenced in a study of OX40 agonist ivuxolimab in advanced cancers. Produced via immunoSEQ multiplex PCR; TCRdb's table is partial and in-frame only. This table holds 55,000 to 85,000 clones, about 80% found once. This material consisted of CD4+ or CD8+ T cells sorted from blood, taken in a trial of the OX40 agonist ivuxolimab. The receptors were sampled from an adult with an advanced solid tumor such as melanoma, head and neck, liver or kidney cancer.

The chain combines TRBV7-6 with TRBJ2-7; 7 bases are a match to TRBD1. Trimming at V came to 5 bases and at J to 2 bases, leaving 9 bases not matched to a gene. The germline V gene encodes CDR1 SGHVS and CDR2 FNYEAQ. This CDR3 is 15 amino acids long. This chain's CDR3 is CASSPQGNVAYEQYF. In nucleotides, the CDR3 is TGTGCCAGCAGCCCACAGGGGAATGTAGCCTACGAGCAGTACTTC.

The J gene is TRBJ1-6, the V gene TRBV19, with TRBD1 as a possible D gene (6 bases). The CDR3 sequence is 15 residues long. V gave up 6 bases and J gave up 6 bases, with 15 bases separating them. The V gene's germline CDR1 is LNHDA and CDR2 SQIVND (reference sequence). Here the CDR3 reads CASSLGGVVNSPLHF. The CDR3, as DNA: TGTGCCAGTAGCCTAGGGGGGGTTGTTAATTCACCCCTCCACTTT.

The chain has TRBV5-1 and TRBJ1-1; 8 bases align to TRBD1. The CDR3 totals 12 residues. Germline lookup yields CDR1 SGHRS and CDR2 YFSETQ. V dropped 5 bases and J dropped 7; count of bases not matched to a gene: 4. The CDR3 nucleotides read TGCGCCAGCAGTGGACAGGGCGGTGAAGCTTTCTTT. This translates into CASSGQGGEAFF.

The chain is built from TRBV5-1 and TRBJ2-2; 12 bases match TRBD1. This CDR3 has 18 residues. The germline V gene has CDR1 SGHRS and CDR2 YFSETQ. V gave up 0 bases and J gave up 5 bases; unmatched junction bases: 8. The CDR3 DNA reads as TGCGCCAGCAGCTTGGCGAGGGACAGGGGGCTAAAAACCGGGGAGCTGTTTTTT. This gives the protein CASSLARDRGLKTGELFF.

The J gene is TRBJ1-3, the V gene TRBV30, with unresolved D. Germline V lookup: CDR1 GTSNPN, CDR2 SVGIG (reference sequence). The ends were cut back, 5 bases at V and 0 bases at J, with 11 bases in the middle. The CDR3 spans 14 residues. CDR3 sequence reads: CAWGRSFSGNTIYF. The DNA of the CDR3 is TGTGCCTGGGGACGGAGCTTCTCTGGAAACACCATATATTTT.

This sequence joins TRBV27 and TRBJ1-6; D may be TRBD1 (5 bases). This CDR3 comprises 14 residues. The germline V and J ends were trimmed by 3 bases and 6 bases, with 9 bases remaining between them. Per the germline V gene, CDR1 is MNHEY and CDR2 is SMNVEV (reference sequence). The CDR3 loop reads CASSFRDGNSPLHF. The CDR3 DNA reads as TGTGCCAGCAGTTTTCGGGACGGTAATTCACCCCTCCACTTT.

This clone was counted only a few times. The chain carries TRBV4-1 and TRBJ2-5, with 7 bases matching TRBD2. The CDR3 is 15 residues long. The germline V gene encodes CDR1 MGHRA and CDR2 YSYEKL. The junction had 6 bases not matched to a gene; V was cut back by 4 bases and J by 1 base. CDR3 in DNA: TGCGCCAGCAGCCGCATCACTAGCGCCCAAGAGACCCAGTACTTC. Translating gives CASSRITSAQETQYF.

This chain connects TRBV2 to TRBJ2-5; 13 positions agree with TRBD2. This CDR3 spans 15 amino acids. Per germline, CDR1 SNHLY and CDR2 FYNNEI. Unmatched junction bases numbered 6, after V lost 7 bases and J lost 4 bases. The chain's CDR3 is CASTSLAGGTETQYF. The CDR3 region has the DNA TGTGCCAGCACCTCACTAGCGGGGGGGACAGAGACCCAGTACTTC.

A single count supports this clone. V usage is TRBV30 and J usage is TRBJ1-5; D perhaps matches TRBD1 (5 bases). Germline loops: CDR1 GTSNPN, CDR2 SVGIG (reference sequence). The germline V and J ends were trimmed by 2 bases and 2 bases, with 19 bases remaining between them. This CDR3 region has 17 residues. The chain's CDR3 is CAWSPKVGPGRNQPQHF. DNA of the CDR3: TGTGCCTGGAGTCCTAAAGTGGGACCTGGGCGCAATCAGCCCCAGCATTTT.

The genes are TRBV4-1 and TRBJ2-3, with 12 bases identical to TRBD2. The germline V gene has CDR1 MGHRA and CDR2 YSYEKL. J gave up 6 bases and V 0 bases, and 7 bases lay outside the gene matches. The CDR3 is made up of 17 amino acids. The CDR3 DNA sequence: TGCGCCAGCAGCCAAGAGGTTGGGCTAGCGGGGGGGGATACGCAGTATTTT. This sequence encodes CASSQEVGLAGGDTQYF.

This clone occurred once. The rearrangement joins TRBV27 to TRBJ2-7, with TRBD1 matching 12 bases. This CDR3 contains 14 residues. V was clipped by 6 bases and J by 5 bases; unmatched bases: 5. From germline, CDR1 is MNHEY and CDR2 SMNVEV (reference sequence). The CDR3 region is CASSSGQGAHEQYF. CDR3 nucleotides: TGTGCCAGCAGCTCGGGACAGGGGGCACACGAGCAGTACTTC.

In the case of this clone: Being one base from a much bigger clone, this may be a read error. The chain carries TRBV11-2 and TRBJ1-2; D remains ambiguous. V gave up 5 bases and J gave up 4 bases, with 11 bases separating them. CDR3 length: 13 residues. Germline lookup yields CDR1 SGHAT and CDR2 FQNNGV. CDR3 DNA: TGTGCCAGCAGCCCGGACCCAGGCTATGGCTACACCTTC. It codes for CASSPDPGYGYTF.

This clone was seen once. The genes are TRBV5-8 and TRBJ1-6, with D hard to call. Trimming took off 1 base at V and 10 bases at J, with 12 bases between the two ends. CDR3 length equals 14 residues. Germline values: CDR1 SGHTS, CDR2 YDEGEE. The CDR3 loop reads CASSLLSQLSPLHF. CDR3 sequence (DNA): TGTGCCAGCAGCTTGCTCAGCCAGCTCTCACCCCTCCACTTT. The whole variable domain, remainder taken from reference TRBV5-8 and TRBJ1-6, is EAGVTQSPTHLIKTRGQQATLRCSPISGHTSVYWYQQALGLGLQFLLWYDEGEERNRGNFPPRFSGRQFPNYSSELNVNALELEDSALYLCASSLLSQLSPLHFGNGTRLTVT.

Only a few counts were recorded for this clone. The chain recombines TRBV30 with TRBJ1-2, with D possibly matching TRBD1 (5 bases). Per the germline V gene, CDR1 is GTSNPN and CDR2 is SVGIG (reference sequence). V lost 1 base and J 1 base, leaving 7 bases between the germline ends. The CDR3 is 13 residues long. The CDR3, as DNA: TGTGCCTGGAGTGACCAGGGTAACTATGGCTACACCTTC. This gives the protein CAWSDQGNYGYTF.

This chain uses TRBV5-4 with TRBJ2-7; D uncertain. The germline CDR1 and CDR2 sequences are SGHNT and YYREEE (reference sequence). V lost 1 base, J lost 1 base, and 21 bases lay in between. The CDR3 runs 18 residues. CDR3 in DNA: TGTGCCAGCAGCTTGCCAACCTGGGGAATGGACGGGTCCTACGAGCAGTACTTC. Protein: CASSLPTWGMDGSYEQYF.

Here the CDR3 DNA reads TGTGCCACCAGCAGGTGGACAGTCCCTGGAAACACCATATATTTT. Translated: CATSRWTVPGNTIYF. V and J are TRBV15 and TRBJ1-3; D is perhaps TRBD1 (6 bases). The V and J ends lost 3 bases and 2 bases respectively, with 11 bases between them. The germline V gene encodes CDR1 LNHNV and CDR2 YYDKDF (reference sequence). The CDR3 spans 15 residues.

This clone turned up a few times. The V and J genes are TRBV28 and TRBJ2-3; D is ambiguous. V lost 7 bases and J lost 5, with 13 bases in between. The CDR3 runs 13 residues. Germline CDR1 reads MDHEN; CDR2 reads SYDVKM. This CDR3 reads CASISPGRDTQYF. The CDR3 DNA sequence: TGTGCCAGCATCAGTCCGGGTAGAGATACGCAGTATTTT. The whole variable domain, remainder taken from reference TRBV28 and TRBJ2-3, is DVKVTQSSRYLVKRTGEKVFLECVQDMDHENMFWYRQDPGLGLRLIYFSYDVKMKEKGDIPEGYSVSREKKERFSLILESASTNQTSMYLCASISPGRDTQYFGPGTRLTVL.

The chain carries TRBV15 and TRBJ2-3; D call uncertain. Germline V CDR1 and CDR2: LNHNV, YYDKDF (reference sequence). Between the trimmed V and J ends, which lost 5 bases and 2 bases, there was a span of 14 bases. The CDR3 is 15 amino acids. This CDR3 is CATSSRGGITDTQYF. In nucleotides, the CDR3 is TGTGCCACCAGCTCCCGTGGTGGCATCACAGATACGCAGTATTTT.

The chain's CDR3 is CASRTTNYGYTF. CDR3 DNA: TGTGCCAGTCGGACAACTAACTATGGCTACACCTTC. The V gene is TRBV19, the J gene TRBJ1-2, with D possibly matching TRBD1 (5 bases). This CDR3 has 12 residues. Germline CDR1 is LNHDA and CDR2 is SQIVND (reference sequence). V lost 8 bases and J lost 0, with 7 bases in between.